This T cell receptor (beta chain) was obtained from a study of T cell clones after liver transplantation. As for the study in general: Apart from three HCV-positive recipients, transplants were for non-autoimmune, non-viral reasons.

This clone was observed a single time. Its antigen is not known. The germline V gene has CDR1 LNHDA and CDR2 SQIVND (reference sequence). Trimming cost V 1 base and J 0 bases, with 6 bases left between them. This CDR3 is built from 15 residues. TCRdb keeps only in-frame clones here, not all; method: immunoSEQ multiplex PCR. This sample yields tens of thousands of clones, of which more than 70% are seen a single time; around 9.6% belongs to the top ten. Notes on the study in general: In two subjects, few donor cells limited the measurable donor-reactive repertoire.

The chain couples TRBV19 to TRBJ2-2; TRBD2 is a possible D gene (6 bases). The sequenced sample was CD4+ T cells from blood, obtained at the 22-month timepoint. The receptor was isolated from a human patient who received a liver transplant. Some T cells may trace back to the graft donor. The CDR3 DNA is TGTGCCAGTAGTATAGCGGGGGCGAACACCGGGGAGCTGTTTTTT. Its protein product is CASSIAGANTGELFF.